The rows below give T cell receptor beta chains drawn from one sample of a study of T cells after yellow fever vaccination. TCRdb recomputed calls from the 5' RACE reads with MiXCR, one row per CDR3 protein. This table holds about 400,000 distinct CDR3 sequences, 11% found once. Specimen: PBMCs, collected on the day of the first yellow fever vaccination. Receptor source: a man between 18 and 29 years old who received the YFV17D yellow fever vaccine. Both conserved end residues are part of each CDR3. A D gene is named only where the DNA matches it firmly.

CDR3aa: CASSTKSDIEREAFF
d_gene: .
v_gene: TRBV7-9

CDR3aa: CATSRAPPRGGRIVYEQYF
d_gene: TRBD2
v_gene: TRBV15

CDR3aa: CSGQQGYEQYF
d_gene: .
v_gene: TRBV29-1

CDR3aa: CASMKGRTGELFF
d_gene: .
v_gene: TRBV25-1

CDR3aa: CASSTRQGQETQYF
d_gene: TRBD1
v_gene: TRBV7-6

CDR3aa: CASSFRTGYTF
d_gene: .
v_gene: TRBV28

CDR3aa: CASSQDNGYSPLHF
d_gene: .
v_gene: TRBV4-3

CDR3aa: CASSRYQGVGETQYF
d_gene: TRBD1
v_gene: TRBV3-1

CDR3aa: CASSLAGGLPGRSDTQYF
d_gene: TRBD2
v_gene: TRBV7-2

CDR3aa: CASSVELNTEAFF
d_gene: .
v_gene: TRBV9

CDR3aa: CASSLETVGHTEAFF
d_gene: .
v_gene: TRBV7-6

CDR3aa: CASTPPVGRETQYF
d_gene: .
v_gene: TRBV7-9

CDR3aa: CASKVGGAYEQFF
d_gene: .
v_gene: TRBV2

CDR3aa: CASSPGGVNTEAFF
d_gene: .
v_gene: TRBV7-2

CDR3aa: CASSLTSGGGAPNEQFF
d_gene: TRBD2
v_gene: TRBV11-2

CDR3aa: CASSQGVGPTEAFF
d_gene: TRBD1
v_gene: TRBV5-1

CDR3aa: CASRSGTSRNTGELFF
d_gene: TRBD2
v_gene: TRBV2

CDR3aa: CASSVLDLRETQYF
d_gene: .
v_gene: TRBV19

CDR3aa: CASSRMGDRGMNTEAFF
d_gene: .
v_gene: TRBV5-4

CDR3aa: CSARDHIQGTVYAQQFF
d_gene: TRBD1
v_gene: TRBV20-1

CDR3aa: CASSYGAQAHEKLFF
d_gene: .
v_gene: TRBV6-5

CDR3aa: CASSSGAQQHF
d_gene: .
v_gene: TRBV6-5

CDR3aa: CASSQGSDGVAQQYF
d_gene: .
v_gene: TRBV4-2

CDR3aa: CASSFDHTGTQYF
d_gene: .
v_gene: TRBV7-3

CDR3aa: CASSFGPQETQYF
d_gene: .
v_gene: TRBV5-1

CDR3aa: CASSLAMGGETQYF
d_gene: .
v_gene: TRBV7-2

CDR3aa: CASSSRHPNSPLHF
d_gene: .
v_gene: TRBV7-3

CDR3aa: CSASGTGAYSNQPQHF
d_gene: TRBD1
v_gene: TRBV20-1

CDR3aa: CASSYGQIKGTIYF
d_gene: .
v_gene: TRBV6-5

CDR3aa: CASSQVQDSLSSYEQYF
d_gene: .
v_gene: TRBV4-2

CDR3aa: CASSQVKGEQETQYF
d_gene: .
v_gene: TRBV4-1

CDR3aa: CASRFEGQQPGGYTF
d_gene: .
v_gene: TRBV6-1

CDR3aa: CASSPIAGGGFNTDTQYF
d_gene: TRBD2
v_gene: TRBV5-1

CDR3aa: CATSPGPISDIQYF
d_gene: .
v_gene: TRBV24-1

CDR3aa: CASSSGTGKGANVLTF
d_gene: TRBD1
v_gene: TRBV11-2

CDR3aa: CSVRRGVSYNEQFF
d_gene: TRBD2
v_gene: TRBV29-1

CDR3aa: CSASNPQVWSGYTF
d_gene: .
v_gene: TRBV20-1

CDR3aa: CAISPGGATEAFF
d_gene: .
v_gene: TRBV10-3

CDR3aa: CASSYSGWNGETQYF
d_gene: .
v_gene: TRBV6-5